One and the same sample provided the 4 T cell receptor beta chains below, sequenced in a study of CD8 T cells in ankylosing spondylitis. TCRdb passed the 5' RACE reads through MiXCR, listing each CDR3 protein once. The sample lists approximately 240,000 distinct CDR3 sequences, roughly a quarter occurring once. The source material was blood, either unsorted or a sorted T cell fraction (not recorded which). Every receptor here comes from a male donor with ankylosing spondylitis or in good health (not recorded which).

This clonotype was recorded many times. The chain combines TRBV11-2 with TRBJ2-1; 10 bases map to TRBD1. Losses at the gene ends were 5 bases for V and 6 bases for J; bases not matched to a gene: 7. Looked up from germline, CDR1 is SGHAT and CDR2 is FQNNGV. The CDR3 sequence is 15 residues long. CDR3 nucleotide sequence: TGTGCCAGCAGCCAGGGCGGACAGGGGGGCAATGAGCAGTTCTTC. Amino acids: CASSQGGQGGNEQFF.

This sequence joins TRBV25-1 and TRBJ2-7; no definite D call. V was clipped by 4 bases and J by 7 bases, with 11 bases between them. The CDR3 runs 12 residues. Germline assignment: CDR1 MGHDK and CDR2 SYGVNS. In DNA form, the CDR3 reads TGTGCCAGCAGTGTAGGACGGCAGGAGCAGTACTTC. It yields the protein CASSVGRQEQYF.

The chain links TRBV29-1 to TRBJ2-2, with a weak D call TRBD2 (6 bases). This CDR3 is 12 amino acids long. The V gene's germline CDR1 is SQVTM and CDR2 ANQGSEA. V was cut by 1 base and J by 6 bases, with 6 bases left in between. CDR3 residues: CSVEGGAGELFF. CDR3 nucleotide sequence: TGCAGCGTTGAAGGGGGGGCCGGGGAGCTGTTTTTT.

V usage is TRBV27 and J usage is TRBJ2-7; a possible D gene is TRBD2 (6 bases). The CDR3 sequence is 13 residues long. Trimming left V 6 bases short and J 6 bases short, with 15 bases between. The germline V gene encodes CDR1 MNHEY and CDR2 SMNVEV (reference sequence). The DNA for the CDR3 is TGTGCCAGCAGCAATACCTACGGGGGCGAGCAGTACTTC. It is translated as CASSNTYGGEQYF.